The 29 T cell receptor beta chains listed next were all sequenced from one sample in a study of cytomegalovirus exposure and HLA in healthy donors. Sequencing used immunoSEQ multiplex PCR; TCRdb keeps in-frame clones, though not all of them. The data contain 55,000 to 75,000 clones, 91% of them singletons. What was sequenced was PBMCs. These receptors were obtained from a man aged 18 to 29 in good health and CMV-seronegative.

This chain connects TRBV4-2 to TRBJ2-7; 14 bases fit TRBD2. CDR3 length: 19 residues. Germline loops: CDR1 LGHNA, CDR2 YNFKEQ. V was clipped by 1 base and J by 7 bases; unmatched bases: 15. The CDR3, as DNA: TGTGCCAGCAGCCAAGGTGATCGACTAGCGGGAGGGGGGTCCGGGGAGCAGTACTTC. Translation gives CASSQGDRLAGGGSGEQYF.

The CDR3 reads CASSLGDSWDTEAFF. The CDR3 bases are TGTGCCAGCAGCTTAGGGGACTCCTGGGACACTGAAGCTTTCTTT. The chain employs TRBV7-6 and TRBJ1-1; TRBD1 might be the D (5 bases). The CDR3 extends over 15 amino acids. Trimming removed 1 base from V and 3 bases from J, with 12 bases in between. Germline CDR1 and CDR2: SGHVS and FNYEAQ.

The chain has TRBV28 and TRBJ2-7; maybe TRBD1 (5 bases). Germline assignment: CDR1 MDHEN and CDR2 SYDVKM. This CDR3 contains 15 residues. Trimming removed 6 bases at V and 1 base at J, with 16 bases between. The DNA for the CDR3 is TGTGCCAGCAGCACACCACAGGTCGGGTCCTACGAGCAGTACTTC. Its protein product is CASSTPQVGSYEQYF.

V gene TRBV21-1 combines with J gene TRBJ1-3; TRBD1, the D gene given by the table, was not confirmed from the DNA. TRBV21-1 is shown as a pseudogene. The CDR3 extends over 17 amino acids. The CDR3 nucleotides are TGTGCCAGCAGCAAAGAGGGCAGGGCGGTAGGTGGAAACACCATATATTTT. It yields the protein CASSKEGRAVGGNTIYF.

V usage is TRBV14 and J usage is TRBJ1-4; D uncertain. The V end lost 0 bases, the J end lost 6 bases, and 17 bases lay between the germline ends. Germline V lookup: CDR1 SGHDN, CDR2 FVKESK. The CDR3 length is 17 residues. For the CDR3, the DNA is TGTGCCAGCAGCCAAGAAGGGCTTGGAGGTCCGGATGAAAAACTGTTTTTT. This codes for CASSQEGLGGPDEKLFF.

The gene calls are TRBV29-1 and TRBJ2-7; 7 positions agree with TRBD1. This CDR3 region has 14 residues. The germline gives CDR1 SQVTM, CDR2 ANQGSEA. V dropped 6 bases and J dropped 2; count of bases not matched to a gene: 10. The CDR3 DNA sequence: TGCAGCGTACTACCGGGACAGAGGGCCTACGAGCAGTACTTC. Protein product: CSVLPGQRAYEQYF.

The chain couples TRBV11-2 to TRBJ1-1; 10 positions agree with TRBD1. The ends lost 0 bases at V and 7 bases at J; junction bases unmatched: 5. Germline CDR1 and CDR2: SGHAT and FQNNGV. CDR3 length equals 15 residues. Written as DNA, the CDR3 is TGTGCCAGCAGCTTAGAGGGGACAGGGGTTTTTGAAGCTTTCTTT. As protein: CASSLEGTGVFEAFF.

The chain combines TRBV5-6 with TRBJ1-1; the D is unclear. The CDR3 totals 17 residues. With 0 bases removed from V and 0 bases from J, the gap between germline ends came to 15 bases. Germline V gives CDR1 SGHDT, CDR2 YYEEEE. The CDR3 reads CASSLEAGTIMNTEAFF. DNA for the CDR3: TGTGCCAGCAGCTTGGAGGCGGGAACTATTATGAACACTGAAGCTTTCTTT.

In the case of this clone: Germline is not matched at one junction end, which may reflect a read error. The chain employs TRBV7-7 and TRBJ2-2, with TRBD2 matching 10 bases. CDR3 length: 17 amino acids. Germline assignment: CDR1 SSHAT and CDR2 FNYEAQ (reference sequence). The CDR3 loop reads CASSRTIAGGSGGELFF. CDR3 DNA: TGTGCTAGCAGCCGTACAATAGCGGGAGGTAGTGGCGGGGAGCTGTTTTTT. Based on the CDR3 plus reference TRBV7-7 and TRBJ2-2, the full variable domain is GAGVSQSPRYKVTKRGQDVTLRCDPISSHATLYWYQQALGQGPEFLTYFNYEAQPDKSGLPSDRFSAERPEGSISTLTIQRTEQRDSAMYRCASSRTIAGGSGGELFFGEGSRLTVL.

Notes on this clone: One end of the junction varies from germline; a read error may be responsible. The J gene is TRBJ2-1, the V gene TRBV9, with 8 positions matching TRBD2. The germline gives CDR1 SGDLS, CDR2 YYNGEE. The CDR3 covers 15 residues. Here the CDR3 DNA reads TGTGCCAGCAGTATCAGCGGGAGCCCGTACAGTGAGCAGTTCTTC. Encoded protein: CASSISGSPYSEQFF. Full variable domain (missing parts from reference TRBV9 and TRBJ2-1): DSGVTQTPKHLITATGQRVTLRCSPRSGDLSVYWYQQSLDQGLQFLIQYYNGEERAKGNILERFSAQQFPDLHSELNLSSLELGDSALYFCASSISGSPYSEQFFGPGTRLTVL.

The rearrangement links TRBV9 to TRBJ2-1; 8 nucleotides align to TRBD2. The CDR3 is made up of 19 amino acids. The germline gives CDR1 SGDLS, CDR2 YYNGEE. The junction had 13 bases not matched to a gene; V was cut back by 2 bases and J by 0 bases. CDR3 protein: CASSVDVAGLTSSYNEQFF. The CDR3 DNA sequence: TGTGCCAGCAGCGTCGATGTAGCGGGGCTAACCAGCTCCTACAATGAGCAGTTCTTC.

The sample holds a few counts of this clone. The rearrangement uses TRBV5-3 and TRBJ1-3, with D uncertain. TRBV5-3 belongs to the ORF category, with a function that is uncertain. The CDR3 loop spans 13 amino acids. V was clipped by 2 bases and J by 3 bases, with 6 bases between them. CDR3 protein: CARSFGFGNTIYF. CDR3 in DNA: TGTGCCAGAAGCTTCGGGTTTGGAAACACCATATATTTT.

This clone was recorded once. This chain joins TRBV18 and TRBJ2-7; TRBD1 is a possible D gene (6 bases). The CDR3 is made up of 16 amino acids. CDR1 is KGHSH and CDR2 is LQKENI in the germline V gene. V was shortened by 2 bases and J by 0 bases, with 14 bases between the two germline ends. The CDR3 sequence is CASSPSQGLSSYEQYF. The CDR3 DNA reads TGTGCCAGCTCACCATCGCAGGGGCTAAGCTCCTACGAGCAGTACTTC.

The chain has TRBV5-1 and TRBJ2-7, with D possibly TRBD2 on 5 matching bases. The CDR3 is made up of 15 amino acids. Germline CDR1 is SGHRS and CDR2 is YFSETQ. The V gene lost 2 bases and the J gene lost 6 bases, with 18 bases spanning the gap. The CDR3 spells CASSLTSTAGGEQYF. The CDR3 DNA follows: TGCGCCAGCAGCTTAACCTCCACCGCGGGTGGCGAGCAGTACTTC.

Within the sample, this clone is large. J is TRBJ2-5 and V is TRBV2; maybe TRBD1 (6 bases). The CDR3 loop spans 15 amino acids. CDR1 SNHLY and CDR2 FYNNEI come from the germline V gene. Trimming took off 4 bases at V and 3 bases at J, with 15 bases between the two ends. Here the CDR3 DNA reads TGTGCCAGCAGTGGAGGGGACAACGGGGAAGAGACCCAGTACTTC. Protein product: CASSGGDNGEETQYF.

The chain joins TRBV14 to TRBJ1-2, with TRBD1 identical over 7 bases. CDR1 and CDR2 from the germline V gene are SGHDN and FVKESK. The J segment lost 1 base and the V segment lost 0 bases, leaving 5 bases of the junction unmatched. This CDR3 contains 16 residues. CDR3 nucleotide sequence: TGTGCCAGCAGCCAAGATCTAGGGACAGTTAACTATGGCTACACCTTC. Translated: CASSQDLGTVNYGYTF.

CDR3: CAISESLVSYEQYF. CDR3 DNA sequence: TGTGCCATCAGTGAATCACTCGTATCCTACGAGCAGTACTTC. The chain uses TRBV10-3 and TRBJ2-7; D not resolved. The CDR3 spans 14 residues. The germline V gene has CDR1 ENHRY and CDR2 SYGVKD. V was cut by 3 bases and J by 1 base, with 10 bases left in between.

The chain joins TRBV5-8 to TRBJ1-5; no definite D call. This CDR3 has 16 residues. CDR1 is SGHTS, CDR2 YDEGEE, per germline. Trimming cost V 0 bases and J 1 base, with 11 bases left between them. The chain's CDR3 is CASSLDFLESNQPQHF. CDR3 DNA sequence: TGTGCCAGCAGCTTGGACTTTCTTGAAAGCAATCAGCCCCAGCATTTT.

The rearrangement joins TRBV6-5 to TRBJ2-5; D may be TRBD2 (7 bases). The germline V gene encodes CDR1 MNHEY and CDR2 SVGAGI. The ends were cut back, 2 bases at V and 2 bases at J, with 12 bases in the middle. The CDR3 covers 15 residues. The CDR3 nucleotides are TGTGCCAGCAGTTACACAGGGACTACGCAAGAGACCCAGTACTTC. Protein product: CASSYTGTTQETQYF.

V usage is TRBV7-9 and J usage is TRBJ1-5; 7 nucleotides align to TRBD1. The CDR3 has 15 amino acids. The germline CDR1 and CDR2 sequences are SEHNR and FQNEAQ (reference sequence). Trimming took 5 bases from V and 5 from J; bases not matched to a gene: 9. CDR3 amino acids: CASSPTGNRDQPQHF. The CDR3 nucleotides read TGTGCCAGCAGCCCGACAGGGAATAGAGATCAGCCCCAGCATTTT. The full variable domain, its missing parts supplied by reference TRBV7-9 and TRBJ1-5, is DTGVSQNPRHKITKRGQNVTFRCDPISEHNRLYWYRQTLGQGPEFLTYFQNEAQLEKSRLLSDRFSAERPKGSFSTLEIQRTEQGDSAMYLCASSPTGNRDQPQHFGDGTRLSIL.

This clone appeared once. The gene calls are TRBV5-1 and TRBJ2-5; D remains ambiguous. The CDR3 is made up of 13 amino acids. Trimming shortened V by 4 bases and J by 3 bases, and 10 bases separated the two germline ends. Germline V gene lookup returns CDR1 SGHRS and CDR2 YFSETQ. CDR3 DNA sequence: TGCGCCAGCAGCGGCGGAGTGAAAGAGACCCAGTACTTC. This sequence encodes CASSGGVKETQYF.

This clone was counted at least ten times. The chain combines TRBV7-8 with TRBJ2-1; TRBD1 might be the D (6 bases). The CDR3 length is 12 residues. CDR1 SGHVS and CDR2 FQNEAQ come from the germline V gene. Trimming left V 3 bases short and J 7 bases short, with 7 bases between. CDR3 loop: CASSFRGNEQFF. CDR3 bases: TGTGCCAGCAGCTTCAGGGGAAATGAGCAGTTCTTC.

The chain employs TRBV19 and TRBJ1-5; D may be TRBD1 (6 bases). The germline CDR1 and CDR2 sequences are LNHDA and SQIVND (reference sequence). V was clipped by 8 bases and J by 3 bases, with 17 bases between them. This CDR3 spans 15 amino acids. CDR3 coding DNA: TGTGCCAGTCATCTAACAGGGATCTACAATCAGCCCCAGCATTTT. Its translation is CASHLTGIYNQPQHF.

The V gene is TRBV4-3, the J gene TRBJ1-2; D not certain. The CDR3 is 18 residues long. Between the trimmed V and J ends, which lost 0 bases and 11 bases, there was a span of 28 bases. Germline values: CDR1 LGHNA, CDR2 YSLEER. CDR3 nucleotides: TGCGCCAGCAGCCAAGAAGCAGGTTACTGGCGGGGAGCGGTGTGGTACACCTTC. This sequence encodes CASSQEAGYWRGAVWYTF.

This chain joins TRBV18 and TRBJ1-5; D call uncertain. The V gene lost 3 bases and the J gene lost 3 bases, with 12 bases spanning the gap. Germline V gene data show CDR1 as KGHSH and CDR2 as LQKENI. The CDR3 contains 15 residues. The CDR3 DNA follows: TGTGCCAGCTCACCGTCCACGAACAACAATCAGCCCCAGCATTTT. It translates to CASSPSTNNNQPQHF. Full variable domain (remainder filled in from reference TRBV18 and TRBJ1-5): NAGVMQNPRHLVRRRGQEARLRCSPMKGHSHVYWYRQLPEEGLKFMVYLQKENIIDESGMPKERFSAEFPKEGPSILRIQQVVRGDSAAYFCASSPSTNNNQPQHFGDGTRLSIL.

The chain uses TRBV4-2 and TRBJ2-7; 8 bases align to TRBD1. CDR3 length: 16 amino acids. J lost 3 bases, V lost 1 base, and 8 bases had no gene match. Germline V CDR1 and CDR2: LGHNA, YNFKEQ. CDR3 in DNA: TGTGCCAGCAGCCAAGTCATAGGAACAGGGGGCTACGAGCAGTACTTC. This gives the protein CASSQVIGTGGYEQYF.

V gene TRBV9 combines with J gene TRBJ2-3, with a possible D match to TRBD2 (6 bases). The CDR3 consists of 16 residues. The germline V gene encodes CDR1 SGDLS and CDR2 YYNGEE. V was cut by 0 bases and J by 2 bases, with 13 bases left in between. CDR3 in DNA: TGTGCCAGCAGCGTAGAGTGGCGGGGCTTCACAGATACGCAGTATTTT. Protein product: CASSVEWRGFTDTQYF.

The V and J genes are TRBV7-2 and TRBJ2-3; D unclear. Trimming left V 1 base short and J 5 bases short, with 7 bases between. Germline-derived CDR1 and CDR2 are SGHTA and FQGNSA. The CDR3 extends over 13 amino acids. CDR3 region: CASSLGLGDTQYF. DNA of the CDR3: TGTGCCAGCAGCTTAGGGCTAGGAGATACGCAGTATTTT.

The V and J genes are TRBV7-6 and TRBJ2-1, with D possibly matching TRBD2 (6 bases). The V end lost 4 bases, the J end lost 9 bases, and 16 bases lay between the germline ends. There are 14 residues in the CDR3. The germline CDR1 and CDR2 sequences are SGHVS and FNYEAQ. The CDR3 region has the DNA TGTGCCAGCAGCTCCGGGACTTGGGGCGGTGAGCAGTTCTTC. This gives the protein CASSSGTWGGEQFF.